The present T cell receptor (beta chain) was sequenced within a study of T cells in Graves' hyperthyroidism and ophthalmopathy. Regions amplified from RNA transcripts were the TCR beta CDR3 regions. First-round RT-PCR of the TCR CDR3 relied on the HTBI primer set. A single record per CDR3 protein comes from TCRdb applying MiXCR to the multiplex PCR reads. This sample has 300,000 to 400,000 distinct CDR3 sequences, with roughly a fifth found just once. CDR3 size: 14 residues. Per the germline V gene, CDR1 is LGHDT and CDR2 is YNNKEL (reference sequence). Trimming removed 4 bases from V and 4 bases from J; junction bases left unmatched: 0.

Sample: blood. The sequence was obtained from a woman aged 45-59 years with Graves' hyperthyroidism. This chain links TRBV3-1 with TRBJ2-7; TRBD2 matches at 14 bases. This chain's CDR3 is CASSRTSGRYEQYF. The CDR3 DNA sequence: TGTGCCAGCAGCCGGACTAGCGGGAGGTACGAGCAGTACTTC.